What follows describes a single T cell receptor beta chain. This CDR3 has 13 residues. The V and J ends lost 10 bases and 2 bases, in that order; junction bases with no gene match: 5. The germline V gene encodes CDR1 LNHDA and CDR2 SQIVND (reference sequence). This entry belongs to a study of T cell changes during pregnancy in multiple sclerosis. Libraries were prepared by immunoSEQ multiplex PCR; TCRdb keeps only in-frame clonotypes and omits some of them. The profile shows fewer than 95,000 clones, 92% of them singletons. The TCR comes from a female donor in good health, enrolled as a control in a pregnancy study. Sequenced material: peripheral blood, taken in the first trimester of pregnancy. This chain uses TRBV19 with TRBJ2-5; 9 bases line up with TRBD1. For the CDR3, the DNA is TGTGCCACTACCGGGACAGGGCAAGAGACCCAGTACTTC. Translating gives CATTGTGQETQYF.